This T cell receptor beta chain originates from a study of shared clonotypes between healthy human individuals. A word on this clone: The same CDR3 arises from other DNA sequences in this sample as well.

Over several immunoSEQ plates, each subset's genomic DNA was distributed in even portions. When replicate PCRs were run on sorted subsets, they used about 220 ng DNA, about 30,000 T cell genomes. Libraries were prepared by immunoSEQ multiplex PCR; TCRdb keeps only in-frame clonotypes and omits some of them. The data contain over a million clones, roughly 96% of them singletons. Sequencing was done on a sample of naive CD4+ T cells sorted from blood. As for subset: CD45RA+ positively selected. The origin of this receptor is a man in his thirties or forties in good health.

The CDR3 sequence: CASSLDSGNTEAFF. Here the CDR3 DNA reads TGCGCCAGCAGCTTGGACAGCGGGAACACTGAAGCTTTCTTT. The chain employs TRBV5-1 and TRBJ1-1, with unresolved D. CDR3 length: 14 residues. Germline CDR1 is SGHRS and CDR2 is YFSETQ. Between the trimmed V and J ends, which lost 0 bases and 1 base, there was a span of 7 bases.